Sequencing of this T cell receptor beta chain was carried out in a study of blood T cells in healthy people across ages. Findings and limits, study-wide: A roughly linear fall in TCR beta diversity per million T cells was seen with increasing age.

V was clipped by 7 bases and J by 10 bases; unmatched bases: 18. Per the germline V gene, CDR1 is MNHEY and CDR2 is SMNVEV (reference sequence). This CDR3 spans 16 amino acids. A note on this clonotype: Its antigen is undetermined.

They isolated at least 6 million PBMCs from each sample. Combining a sample-barcoded 5' primer with a J-beta primer mix, a second PCR ran for about 7 to 11 cycles. TCRdb re-analysed the 5' RACE reads in MiXCR, keeping a single row per CDR3 protein. The data hold 800,000 to 1,000,000 distinct CDR3 sequences, with 40% to 60% observed a single time. Sequenced sample: blood. The TCR originated in a man aged 25-40 years in good health. J is TRBJ2-1 and V is TRBV27; 8 nucleotides align to TRBD2. CDR3 protein: CASTTGTREFVREQFF. The CDR3 nucleotides read TGTGCCAGCACTACCGGGACTAGGGAATTTGTGCGGGAGCAGTTCTTC.